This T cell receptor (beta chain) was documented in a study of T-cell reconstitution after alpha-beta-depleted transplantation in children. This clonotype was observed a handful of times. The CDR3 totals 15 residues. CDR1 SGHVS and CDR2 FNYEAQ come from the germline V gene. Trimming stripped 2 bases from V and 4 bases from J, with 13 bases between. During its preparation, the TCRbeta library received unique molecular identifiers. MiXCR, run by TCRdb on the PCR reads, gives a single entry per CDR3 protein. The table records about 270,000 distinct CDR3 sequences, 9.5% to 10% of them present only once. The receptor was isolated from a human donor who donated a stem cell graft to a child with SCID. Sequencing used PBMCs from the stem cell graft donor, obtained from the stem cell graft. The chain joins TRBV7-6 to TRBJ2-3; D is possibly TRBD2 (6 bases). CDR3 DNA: TGTGCCAGCAGCTTATCCGGGGGTGGAGCAGATACGCAGTATTTT. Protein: CASSLSGGGADTQYF.